The 20 T cell receptor beta chains below were found in one sample sequenced in a study of tumor-infiltrating lymphocytes in primary liver carcinoma. Using a constant-region primer together with ProtoScript II reverse transcriptase, TCR beta cDNA was made from about 490 ng of total RNA. The TCR beta library was amplified through three nested multiplex PCR rounds in a modified ARM-PCR procedure. Two initial PCR rounds of about 11 cycles each paired TRBV1-TRBV30 forward primers with a C-beta reverse primer. TCRdb re-derived calls from the multiplex PCR reads in MiXCR, one entry per CDR3 protein. The sample lists 85,000 to 100,000 distinct CDR3 sequences; around 70% were seen once. Bulk tissue was left unsorted, and RNA and DNA were co-extracted from roughly 20-30 mg of it. The sample taken for sequencing was tumor-adjacent normal liver tissue. The receptor set was obtained from a man aged 35 to 55 with primary liver carcinoma and hepatitis B virus infection.

About this clonotype: Likely a read error: the CDR3 ends without its conserved phenylalanine or tryptophan. The chain links TRBV13 to TRBJ2-1; D ambiguous. CDR1 is PRHDT, CDR2 FYEKMQ, per germline (reference sequence). The CDR3 loop spans 11 amino acids. The CDR3 is CASSLINEQFS. CDR3 nucleotides: TGTGCCAGCAGCTTAATAAATGAACAGTTCTCC.

A remark on this clonotype: Given the absence of the conserved phenylalanine or tryptophan at the CDR3 end, a read error is likely. No DNA is shown, since the ends of the CDR3 on it are uncertain; the CDR3 is the one TCRdb lists. J is TRBJ2-7 and V is TRBV12-3 or TRBV12-4; TRBD1 is the table's D call, not checked against the DNA. The CDR3 is 16 amino acids in total, end residues counted. The CDR3 loop reads CASSSPETEGHREQYL.

This clonotype was picked up a small number of times. A much larger clone lies one base from this, so it may be a read error. The rearrangement joins TRBV6-5 to TRBJ2-5; no reliable D call. Germline V CDR1 and CDR2: MNHEY, SVGAGI. This CDR3 spans 15 amino acids. The CDR3 DNA reads as TGTACCAGCAGTTACTCGACGGTATCTGGGGAGACCCAGTACTTC. Translation: CTSSYSTVSGETQYF.

Notes on this clonotype: A much larger clone is a single base away; this may be a read error. The rearrangement links TRBV4-1 to TRBJ2-5; TRBD1 or TRBD2 may be the D gene (6 bases each). The CDR3 is made up of 16 amino acids. Germline V gives CDR1 MGHRA, CDR2 YSYEKL. Deletions cut 7 bases from V and 2 bases from J, with 20 bases between. CDR3 coding DNA: TGCGCCAGCACAAAGGAGGGGGTCCCTCCACAAGAGACCCAGTACTTC. This gives the protein CASTKEGVPPQETQYF.

On this clonotype: The junction does not match germline at one end; this may be a read error. CDR3 nucleotide sequence: TGCGCCAGGAGTGGTCCGGGACTAGCGGGCCTTCCGAACACCGGGAAGCTGTTTTTT. Translated: CARSGPGLAGLPNTGKLFF. The chain carries TRBV10-2 and TRBJ2-2; 12 positions match TRBD2. CDR1 and CDR2 (germline): WSHSY, SAAADI. The CDR3 loop spans 19 amino acids.

Note on this clonotype: A much bigger clone sits one base away, suggesting this may be a read error. The genes are TRBV5-1 and TRBJ2-1; tentatively, D is TRBD2 (6 bases). The V gene lost 6 bases and the J gene lost 8 bases, with 30 bases spanning the gap. Germline V lookup: CDR1 SGHRS, CDR2 YFSETQ. This CDR3 is built from 18 residues. This CDR3 reads CASTLRDSLSTYDDEQFF. The CDR3 bases are TGCGCCAGCACCCTCCGGGACTCCCTCTCTACTTATGACGATGAGCAGTTCTTC.

This clonotype has a handful of counts. The V gene is TRBV19, the J gene TRBJ1-2; D is undetermined. From germline, CDR1 is LNHDA and CDR2 SQIVND (reference sequence). Trimming took 5 bases from V and 3 from J, leaving 10 bases between them. The CDR3 consists of 13 residues. The CDR3 bases are TGTGCCAGTAGTCCTAGACCGCACTATGGCTACACCTTC. Its translation: CASSPRPHYGYTF.

As regards this clonotype: At one boundary the junction diverges from the germline segment, which might be a read error. This rearrangement joins TRBV6-1 to TRBJ2-1; no clear D. CDR1 is MNHNS, CDR2 SASEGT, per germline. The CDR3 sequence is 12 residues long. CDR3 nucleotides: TGTGCCATTTTAGAGACCTACAATAAGCAGTTCTTC. It is translated as CAILETYNKQFF.

The sample holds a few counts of this clonotype. A much larger clone lies a single base off, so this may be a read error. The chain links TRBV12-3 or TRBV12-4 to TRBJ2-7, with TRBD1 identical over 8 bases. CDR3 length equals 13 residues. V trimming: 5 bases; J trimming: 3 bases; junction bases outside the gene matches: 3. DNA for the CDR3: TGTGCCAGCAGTCGGGACAGGTACTACGAGCAGTACTTC. Its translation is CASSRDRYYEQYF.

With respect to this clonotype: The CDR3 does not end in the conserved phenylalanine or tryptophan, so this is likely a read error. The chain is built from TRBV4-1 and TRBJ2-3; TRBD2 matches at 7 bases. The CDR3 spans 15 residues. Germline loops: CDR1 MGHRA, CDR2 YSYEKL. The CDR3, as DNA: TGCGCCAGCAGCCAAGGGCCTAGCGGCACAGATATGCAGTATGTT. This translates into CASSQGPSGTDMQYV.

This clonotype was counted only a few times. A much larger clone lies a single base off, so this may be a read error. The chain is built from TRBV6-5 and TRBJ1-1; D may be TRBD1 (6 bases). The length of the CDR3 is 14 residues. Germline lookup yields CDR1 MNHEY and CDR2 SVGAGI. Trimming took off 4 bases at V and 1 base at J, with 10 bases between the two ends. The CDR3 protein is CASSSPTGNTEAFF. The CDR3 bases are TGTGCCAGCAGTTCCCCGACAGGGAACACTGAAGCTTTCTTT.

This clonotype was counted between two and nine times. A junction boundary mismatches the germline segment, possibly from a read error. This sequence joins TRBV4-2 and TRBJ2-2; TRBD1 agrees at 9 bases. The germline gives CDR1 LGHNA, CDR2 YNFKEQ. This CDR3 has 13 amino acids. CDR3 protein: CANRTGAGGELSF. For the CDR3, the DNA is TGTGCCAACAGGACAGGGGCGGGCGGGGAGCTGTCTTTT.

This sequence joins TRBV11-2 and TRBJ2-5; TRBD2 matches 7 bases. Germline V gives CDR1 SGHAT, CDR2 FQNNGV. The CDR3 is made up of 14 amino acids. V was clipped by 9 bases and J by 0 bases; unmatched bases: 7. This chain's CDR3 is CARSGGGDQETQYF. For the CDR3, the DNA is TGTGCCAGGAGTGGGGGGGGGGACCAAGAGACCCAGTACTTC.

This clonotype was observed many times. The chain employs TRBV29-1 and TRBJ2-1; D call uncertain. There are 11 residues in the CDR3. Germline V gives CDR1 SQVTM, CDR2 ANQGSEA. Trimming took off 7 bases at V and 8 bases at J, with 12 bases between the two ends. The CDR3 coding sequence is TGCAGCGGACTTAGGATTGATGAGCAGTTCTTC. This sequence encodes CSGLRIDEQFF.

This clonotype was counted a few times. This sequence may be a read error, since a much larger clone differs from it by one base. V usage is TRBV12-3 or TRBV12-4 and J usage is TRBJ1-1; D remains ambiguous. The CDR3 loop spans 14 amino acids. CDR3 sequence: CVSTLPAGGTEAFF. CDR3 in DNA: TGTGTCAGCACCCTTCCCGCAGGCGGAACTGAAGCTTTCTTT.

By proportion, this clonotype is medium-sized. V gene TRBV6-1 combines with J gene TRBJ2-3; D remains ambiguous. Trimming took 2 bases from V and 7 from J, leaving 4 bases between them. This CDR3 has 11 amino acids. CDR1 is MNHNS, CDR2 SASEGT, per germline. This chain's CDR3 is CASSERHTQYF. CDR3 nucleotides: TGTGCCAGCAGTGAACGGCATACGCAGTATTTT.

This sequence joins TRBV28 and TRBJ1-6; possibly TRBD1 for D (5 bases). The V gene lost 8 bases and the J gene lost 1 base, with 12 bases spanning the gap. This CDR3 is 15 amino acids long. Germline assignment: CDR1 MDHEN and CDR2 SYDVKM. The CDR3 nucleotides are TGTGCCAGCTGCCGAGGGGTTTCCTATAATTCACCCCTCCACTTT. Translated: CASCRGVSYNSPLHF.

As concerns this clonotype: The final CDR3 position lacks the conserved phenylalanine or tryptophan, pointing to a likely read error. J is TRBJ2-1 and V is TRBV12-3 or TRBV12-4, with a weak D call TRBD2 (6 bases). V lost 6 bases and J lost 13, with 22 bases in between. CDR3 length: 14 amino acids. CDR3 DNA sequence: TGTGCCAGCAGCACCCGGGACTCTGACGGTGATCAGTTCTTA. Amino acids: CASSTRDSDGDQFL.

This clonotype was found many times. V and J are TRBV7-9 and TRBJ2-3; D ambiguous. The CDR3 is made up of 12 amino acids. Germline CDR1 is SEHNR and CDR2 is FQNEAQ (reference sequence). Deletions cut 8 bases from V and 2 bases from J, with 8 bases between. The CDR3: CASVFSTDTQYF. The CDR3 nucleotides are TGTGCCAGCGTCTTTTCCACAGATACGCAGTATTTT.

This clonotype was counted at least ten times. The V call is TRBV6-1, the J call TRBJ2-5, with 7 bases fitting TRBD1. V dropped 0 bases and J dropped 2; count of bases not matched to a gene: 6. The CDR3 spans 16 residues. The germline CDR1 and CDR2 sequences are MNHNS and SASEGT. Here the CDR3 reads CASSEAPAGGQETQYF. The CDR3 DNA is TGTGCCAGCAGTGAAGCGCCGGCAGGGGGACAAGAGACCCAGTACTTC.